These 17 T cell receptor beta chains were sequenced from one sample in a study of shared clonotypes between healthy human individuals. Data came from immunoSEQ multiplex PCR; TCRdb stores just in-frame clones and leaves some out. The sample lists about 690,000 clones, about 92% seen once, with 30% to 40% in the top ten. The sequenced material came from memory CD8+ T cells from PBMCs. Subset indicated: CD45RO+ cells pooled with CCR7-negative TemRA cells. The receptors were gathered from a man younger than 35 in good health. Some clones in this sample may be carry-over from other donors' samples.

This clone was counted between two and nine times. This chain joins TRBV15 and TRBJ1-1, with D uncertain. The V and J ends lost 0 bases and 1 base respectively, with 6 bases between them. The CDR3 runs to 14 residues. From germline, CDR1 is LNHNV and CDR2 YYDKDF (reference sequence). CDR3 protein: CATSRDGENTEAFF. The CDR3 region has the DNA TGTGCCACCAGCAGAGACGGAGAGAACACTGAAGCTTTCTTT.

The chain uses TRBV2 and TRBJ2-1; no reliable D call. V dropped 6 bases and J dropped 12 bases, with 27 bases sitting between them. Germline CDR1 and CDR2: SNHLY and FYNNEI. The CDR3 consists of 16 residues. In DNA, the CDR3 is TGTGCCAGCAGACCGGGCCGAGGACGGGCACTGTTTGGGCAGTTCTTC. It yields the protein CASRPGRGRALFGQFF.

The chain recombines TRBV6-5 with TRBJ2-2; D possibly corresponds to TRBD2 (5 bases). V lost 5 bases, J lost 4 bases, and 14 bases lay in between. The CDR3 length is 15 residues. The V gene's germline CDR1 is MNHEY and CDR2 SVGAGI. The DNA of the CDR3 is TGTGCCAGCAGTCCAATCAGGCGGGTCACCGGGGAGCTGTTTTTT. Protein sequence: CASSPIRRVTGELFF.

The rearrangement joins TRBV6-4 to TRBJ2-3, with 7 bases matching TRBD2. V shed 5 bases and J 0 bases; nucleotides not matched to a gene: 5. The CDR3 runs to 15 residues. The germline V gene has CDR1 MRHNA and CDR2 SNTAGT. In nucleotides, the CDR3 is TGTGCCAGCAGTCAAGGACTAGAAAGCACAGATACGCAGTATTTT. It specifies CASSQGLESTDTQYF.

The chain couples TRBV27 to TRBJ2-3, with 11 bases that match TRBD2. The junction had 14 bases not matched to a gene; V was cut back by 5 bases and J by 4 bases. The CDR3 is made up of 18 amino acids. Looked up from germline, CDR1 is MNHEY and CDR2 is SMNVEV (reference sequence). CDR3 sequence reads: CASSLAGGRREIPDTQYF. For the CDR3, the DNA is TGTGCCAGCAGTCTAGCGGGAGGTCGGAGGGAGATCCCAGATACGCAGTATTTT.

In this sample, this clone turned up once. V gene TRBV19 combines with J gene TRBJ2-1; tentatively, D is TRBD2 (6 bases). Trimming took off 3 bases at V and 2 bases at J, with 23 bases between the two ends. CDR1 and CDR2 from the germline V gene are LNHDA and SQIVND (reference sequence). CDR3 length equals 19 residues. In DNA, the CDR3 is TGTGCCAGTAGTATTCTTCTTCCGTCGAGACTAGTGCCCTACAATGAGCAGTTCTTC. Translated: CASSILLPSRLVPYNEQFF.

The CDR3 sequence is CASSPPPGQAYYEQYF. CDR3 sequence (DNA): TGCGCCAGCAGCCCTCCCCCGGGACAGGCTTACTACGAGCAGTACTTC. This chain connects TRBV4-1 to TRBJ2-7; TRBD1 agrees at 8 bases. The CDR3 covers 16 residues. CDR1 and CDR2 (germline): MGHRA, YSYEKL. V gave up 4 bases and J gave up 3 bases; unmatched junction bases: 11.

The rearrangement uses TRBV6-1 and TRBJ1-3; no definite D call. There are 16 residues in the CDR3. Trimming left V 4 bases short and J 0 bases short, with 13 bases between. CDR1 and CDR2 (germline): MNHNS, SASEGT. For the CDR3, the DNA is TGTGCCAGCAGTGGGTCAGACGATCGCTCTGGAAACACCATATATTTT. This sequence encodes CASSGSDDRSGNTIYF.

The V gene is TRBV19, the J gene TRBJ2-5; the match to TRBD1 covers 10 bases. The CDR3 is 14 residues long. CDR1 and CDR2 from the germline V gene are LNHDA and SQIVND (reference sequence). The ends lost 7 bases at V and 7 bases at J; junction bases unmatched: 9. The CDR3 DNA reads TGTGCCAGTACGGGACAGGGGATGTCCGGGACCCAGTACTTC. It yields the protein CASTGQGMSGTQYF.

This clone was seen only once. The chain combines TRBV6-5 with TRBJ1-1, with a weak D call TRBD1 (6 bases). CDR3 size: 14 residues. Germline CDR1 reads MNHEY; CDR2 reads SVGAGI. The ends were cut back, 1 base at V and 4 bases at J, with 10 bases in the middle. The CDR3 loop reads CASSYFRGGTEAFF. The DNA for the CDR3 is TGTGCCAGCAGTTACTTTCGAGGGGGCACTGAAGCTTTCTTT.

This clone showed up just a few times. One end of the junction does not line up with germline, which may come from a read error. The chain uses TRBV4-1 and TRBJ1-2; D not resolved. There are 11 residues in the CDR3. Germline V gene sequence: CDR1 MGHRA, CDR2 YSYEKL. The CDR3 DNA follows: TGCGCCAGCAGCCATACTACGGGCCAAAGCTTC. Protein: CASSHTTGQSF.

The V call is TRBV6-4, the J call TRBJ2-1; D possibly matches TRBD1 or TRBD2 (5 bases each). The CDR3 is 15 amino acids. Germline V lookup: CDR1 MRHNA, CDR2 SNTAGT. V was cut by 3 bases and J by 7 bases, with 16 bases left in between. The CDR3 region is CASSESLAGRNEQFF. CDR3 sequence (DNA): TGTGCCAGCAGTGAAAGTCTAGCAGGGCGGAATGAGCAGTTCTTC.

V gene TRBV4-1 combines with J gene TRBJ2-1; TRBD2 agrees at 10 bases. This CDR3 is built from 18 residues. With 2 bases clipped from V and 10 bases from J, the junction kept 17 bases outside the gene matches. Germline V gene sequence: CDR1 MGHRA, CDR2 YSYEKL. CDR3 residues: CASSQYPPTSGLRYEQFF. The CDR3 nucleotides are TGCGCCAGCAGCCAATACCCACCGACTAGCGGGCTCCGATACGAGCAGTTCTTC.

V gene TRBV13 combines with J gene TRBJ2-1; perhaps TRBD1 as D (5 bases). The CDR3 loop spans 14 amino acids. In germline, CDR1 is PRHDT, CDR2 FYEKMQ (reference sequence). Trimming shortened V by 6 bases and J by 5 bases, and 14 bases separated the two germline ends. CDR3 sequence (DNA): TGTGCCAGCAGACACGACAGACTCAACAATGAGCAGTTCTTC. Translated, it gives CASRHDRLNNEQFF.

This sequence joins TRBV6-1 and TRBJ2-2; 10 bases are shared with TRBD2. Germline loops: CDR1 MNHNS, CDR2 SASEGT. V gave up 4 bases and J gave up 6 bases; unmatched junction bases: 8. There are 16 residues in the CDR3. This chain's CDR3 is CASSASGRALAGELFF. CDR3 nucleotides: TGTGCCAGCAGTGCAAGCGGGAGGGCCCTCGCCGGGGAGCTGTTTTTT.

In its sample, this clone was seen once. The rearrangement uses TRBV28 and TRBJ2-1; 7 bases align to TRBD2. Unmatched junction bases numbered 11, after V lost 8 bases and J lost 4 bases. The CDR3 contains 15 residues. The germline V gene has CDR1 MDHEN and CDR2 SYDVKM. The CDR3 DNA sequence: TGTGCCAGCGCCCCCCTACTAGCGCTGTACAATGAGCAGTTCTTC. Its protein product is CASAPLLALYNEQFF.

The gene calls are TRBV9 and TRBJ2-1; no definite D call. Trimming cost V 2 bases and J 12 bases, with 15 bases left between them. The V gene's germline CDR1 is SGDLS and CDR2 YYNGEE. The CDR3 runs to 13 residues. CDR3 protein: CASSVSNHPRQFF. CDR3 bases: TGTGCCAGCAGCGTGAGTAACCACCCGCGGCAGTTCTTC.